This T cell receptor beta chain emerged from a study of blood T cells in healthy people across ages (dated by TCRdb to the mid-2010s). With respect to the entire study: In model experiments, template switching captured roughly one uniquely barcoded TCR beta cDNA molecule for every two T cells. The study measured age-related changes in TCR beta repertoire diversity using deep sequencing normalized with unique cDNA molecular identifiers. Donors were grouped into four age groups: young (average roughly 15 years), middle-aged (39), aged (62) and long-lived (around 80). Donors of different ages were randomly distributed across sequencing lanes to avoid experimental bias. Using the same blood draw, the study looked at two additional independent replicas of 1 million unique cDNA reads for two donors, one aged 18 to 30 and the other aged 80 or older. What the research found in general, with its limitations: Observed TCR beta diversity correlated strongly with the percentage of naive T cells measured by flow cytometry. Observed TCR beta diversity per million T cells fell roughly linearly with age, and a significant reduction was already apparent by age around 36. Bulk unsorted PBMC profiling prevented conclusive comparison of naive and antigen-experienced compartments. Because the CMV infection status of the donors was unknown, age-related changes in expanded clonotypes may potentially have been confounded. Total diversity estimates from one million sequenced T cells were considered lower bounds and underestimates. Compared with the aged group, the long-lived group had more naive CD4+ T cells, fewer expanded clones and increased TCR diversity, a pattern suggesting age selection.

Systemically healthy Caucasian individuals from Russia, approximately 39 in total and aged roughly 6 to 100 years, were included as donors. Each donor gave 9.5 to 10 milliliters of peripheral blood, drawn into EDTA-treated Vacutainer tubes. Ficoll-Paque density-gradient centrifugation was used to isolate PBMCs, with at least 6 million obtained per sample. Trizol reagent was used to extract total RNA from the PBMCs, yielding at least 5.5 micrograms per sample. Naive CD45RAhigh/CD27high T cell percentages were measured by flow cytometry on a PBMC aliquot from every donor. Turning to this clonotype: Its antigen specificity is not known. Base-call qualities are not available, and no considerably larger clone is one nucleotide away.

The CDR3 numbers 15 residues from cysteine through phenylalanine. Only the CDR3 part of the read is kept: 45 bases, read in frame from the first base. Trimming removed 1 base from V and 5 bases from J, leaving 14 bases between the germline ends. CDR1 and CDR2, looked up from the germline V gene, are LGHNA and YNFKEQ. The library was produced with 5' RACE. A second PCR of about 6 to 12 cycles was run with a J-beta primer mix and a sample-barcoded 5' primer. Each TCR beta cDNA molecule received a unique molecular identifier from a template-switch 5' adaptor carrying 12 random nucleotides. Each sample yielded at least 2.5 million CDR3-containing paired-end reads. First-strand cDNA synthesis was performed from all RNA using the Mint cDNA synthesis kit, with priming by a TRBC-specific oligonucleotide. Following uracil-DNA glycosylase treatment, a first 18-cycle PCR with universal primers M1SS and BC2_uni_R was performed on all cDNA. Per the authors' processing: Each sample was normalized by randomly selecting 1 million high-quality reads, each carrying a distinct molecular identifier. Instead of being binned into consensus sequences, reads with shared molecular identifiers were discarded. CDR3 identification, clonotype clustering and error correction used MiTCR with a Q25 quality threshold and the strictest error-elimination algorithm. Lower-bound total TCR beta diversity was estimated with a nonparametric unseen species model using Euler transformation. TCRdb reworked the public reads: Q25 trimming with fastp, MiXCR clone assembly, productive beta chains retained. Rows with one shared CDR3 protein collapse into an entry with the most common genes and DNA. The V and J calls were determined by TCRdb, not by the authors. The table for this sample lists fewer than 2,000,000 distinct CDR3 sequences; about two fifths of them were counted only once. More than 20% of the sample lies in the top ten.

The source material was blood. The chain is assembled from TRBV4-2 and TRBJ2-5, with TRBD2 perhaps the D gene, on 6 matching bases. This receptor was identified in a human donor in good health. The nucleotides are TGTGCCAGCAGCCAAGTTTACGGGGGTGGTGAGACCCAGTACTTC. This sequence encodes CASSQVYGGGETQYF.